This T cell receptor beta chain is drawn from a study of identical twins. TCRdb independently ran MiXCR on the 5' RACE reads; one entry per CDR3 protein. The sample yields under 350,000 distinct CDR3 sequences, roughly 10% seen once. Notes on the study in general: Diverse VJ usage suggested most zero-insertion clonotypes were not invariant T cells.

About this clonotype itself: Its target is unknown. A much larger clone lies one base from this, so it may be a read error. Since the CDR3 does not end with the conserved phenylalanine or tryptophan, this likely comes from a read error.

This CDR3 region has 14 residues. V was pared by 4 bases and J by 3 bases, with 4 bases of the junction left unmatched. CDR1 is SGHRS and CDR2 is YFSETQ in the germline V gene. This sample also appeared in a second study, on yellow fever vaccine responses in identical twins.

The source material was CD8+ T cells sorted from blood. This receptor was taken from a woman younger than 30 in good health. The rearrangement joins TRBV5-1 to TRBJ2-5; 9 bases are shared with TRBD1. The CDR3 DNA reads TGCGCCAGCAGCACGACAGGGGGTGAAGAGACCCAGTACATC. Translated: CASSTTGGEETQYI.